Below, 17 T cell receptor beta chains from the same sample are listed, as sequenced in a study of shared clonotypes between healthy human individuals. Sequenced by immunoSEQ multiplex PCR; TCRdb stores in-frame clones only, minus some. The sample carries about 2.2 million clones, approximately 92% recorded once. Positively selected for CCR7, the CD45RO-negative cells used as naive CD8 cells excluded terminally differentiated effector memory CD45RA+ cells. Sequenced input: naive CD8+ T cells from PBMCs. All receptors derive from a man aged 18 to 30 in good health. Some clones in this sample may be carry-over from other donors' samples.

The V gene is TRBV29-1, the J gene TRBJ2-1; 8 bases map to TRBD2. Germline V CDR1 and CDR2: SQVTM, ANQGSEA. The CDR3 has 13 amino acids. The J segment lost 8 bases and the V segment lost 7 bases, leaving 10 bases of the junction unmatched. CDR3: CSAGGGAVDEQFF. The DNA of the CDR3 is TGCAGCGCGGGGGGGGGTGCAGTTGATGAGCAGTTCTTC.

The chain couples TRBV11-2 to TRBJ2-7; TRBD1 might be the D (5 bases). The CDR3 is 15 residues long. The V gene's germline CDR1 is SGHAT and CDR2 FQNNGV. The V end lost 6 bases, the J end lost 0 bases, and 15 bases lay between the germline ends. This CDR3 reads CASRLHGQNSYEQYF. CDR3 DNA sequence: TGTGCCAGCAGGTTGCATGGACAAAACTCCTACGAGCAGTACTTC.

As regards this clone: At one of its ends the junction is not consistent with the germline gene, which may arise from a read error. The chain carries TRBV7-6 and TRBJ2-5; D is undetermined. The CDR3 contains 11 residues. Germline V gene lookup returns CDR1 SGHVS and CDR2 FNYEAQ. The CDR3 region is CASSPPRVLDF. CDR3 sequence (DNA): TGTGCCAGCAGCCCACCCCGGGTTTTGGACTTC.

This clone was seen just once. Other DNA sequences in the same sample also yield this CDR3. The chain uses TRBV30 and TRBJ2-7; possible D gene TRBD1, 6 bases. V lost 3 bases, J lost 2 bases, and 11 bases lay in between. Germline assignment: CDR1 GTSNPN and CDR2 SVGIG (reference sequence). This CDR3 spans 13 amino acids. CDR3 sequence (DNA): TGTGCCTGGAGAGAACAGGGAGCCTACGAGCAGTACTTC. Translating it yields CAWREQGAYEQYF.

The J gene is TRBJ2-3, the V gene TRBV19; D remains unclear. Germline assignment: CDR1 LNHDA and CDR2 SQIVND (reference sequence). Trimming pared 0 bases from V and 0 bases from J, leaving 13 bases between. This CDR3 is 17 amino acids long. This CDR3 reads CASSIDYVFSSTDTQYF. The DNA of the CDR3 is TGTGCCAGTAGTATAGACTATGTTTTCTCTAGCACAGATACGCAGTATTTT.

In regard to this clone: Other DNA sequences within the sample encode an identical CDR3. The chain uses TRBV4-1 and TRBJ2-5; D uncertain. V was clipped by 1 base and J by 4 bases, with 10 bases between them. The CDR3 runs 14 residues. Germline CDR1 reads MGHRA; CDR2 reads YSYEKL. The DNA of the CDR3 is TGCGCCAGCAGCCAAGTGGGTCGCGGAGAGACCCAGTACTTC. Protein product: CASSQVGRGETQYF.

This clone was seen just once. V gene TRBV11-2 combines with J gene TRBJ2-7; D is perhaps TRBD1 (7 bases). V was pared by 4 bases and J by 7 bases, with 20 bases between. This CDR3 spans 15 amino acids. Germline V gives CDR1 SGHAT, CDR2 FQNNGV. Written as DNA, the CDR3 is TGTGCCAGCAGCTCCCGTGTGGAGGGGGCGGAGGAGCAGTACTTC. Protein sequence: CASSSRVEGAEEQYF.

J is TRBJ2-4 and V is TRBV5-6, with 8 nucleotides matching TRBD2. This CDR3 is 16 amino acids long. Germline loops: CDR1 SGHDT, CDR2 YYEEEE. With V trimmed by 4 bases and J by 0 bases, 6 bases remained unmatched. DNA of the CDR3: TGTGCCAGCAGCGCCACTAGCGGTGTAGCCAAAAACATTCAGTACTTC. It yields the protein CASSATSGVAKNIQYF.

Here the CDR3 reads CASSFAWVTGELFF. The DNA of the CDR3 is TGTGCCAGCAGTTTTGCATGGGTTACCGGGGAGCTGTTTTTT. The chain recombines TRBV27 with TRBJ2-2; D is uncertain. Germline V lookup: CDR1 MNHEY, CDR2 SMNVEV (reference sequence). Trimming shortened V by 3 bases and J by 5 bases, and 10 bases separated the two germline ends. CDR3 length: 14 amino acids.

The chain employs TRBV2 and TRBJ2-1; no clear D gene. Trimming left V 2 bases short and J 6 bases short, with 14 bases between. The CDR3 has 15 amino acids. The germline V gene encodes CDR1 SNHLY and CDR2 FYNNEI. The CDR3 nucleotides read TGTGCCAGCAGTGAAATGCGAATAGTTACCAATGAGCAGTTCTTC. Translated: CASSEMRIVTNEQFF.

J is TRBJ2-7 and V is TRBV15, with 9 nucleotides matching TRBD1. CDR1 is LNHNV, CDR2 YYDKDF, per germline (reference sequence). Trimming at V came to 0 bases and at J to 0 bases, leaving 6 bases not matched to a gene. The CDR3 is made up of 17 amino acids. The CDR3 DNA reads TGTGCCACCAGCAGAGATCAGCGGACAGGGGCCTCCTACGAGCAGTACTTC. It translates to CATSRDQRTGASYEQYF.

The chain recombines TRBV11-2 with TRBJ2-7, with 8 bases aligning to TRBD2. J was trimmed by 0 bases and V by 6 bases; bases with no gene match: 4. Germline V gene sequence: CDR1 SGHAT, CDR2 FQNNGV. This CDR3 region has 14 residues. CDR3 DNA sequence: TGTGCCAGCAGTCATAGCGGGACCTCCTACGAGCAGTACTTC. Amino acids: CASSHSGTSYEQYF.

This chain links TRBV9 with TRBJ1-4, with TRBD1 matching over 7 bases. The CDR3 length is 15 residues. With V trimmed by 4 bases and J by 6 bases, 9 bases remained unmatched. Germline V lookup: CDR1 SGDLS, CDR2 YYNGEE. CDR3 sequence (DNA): TGTGCCAGCAGCCCCGGACAGGCCCCGGATGAAAAACTGTTTTTT. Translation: CASSPGQAPDEKLFF.

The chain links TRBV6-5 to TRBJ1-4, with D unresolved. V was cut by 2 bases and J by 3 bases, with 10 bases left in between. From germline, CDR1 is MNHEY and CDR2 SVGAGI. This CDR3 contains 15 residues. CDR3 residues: CASSYLPAPNEKLFF. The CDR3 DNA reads TGTGCCAGCAGTTACCTTCCGGCCCCTAATGAAAAACTGTTTTTT.

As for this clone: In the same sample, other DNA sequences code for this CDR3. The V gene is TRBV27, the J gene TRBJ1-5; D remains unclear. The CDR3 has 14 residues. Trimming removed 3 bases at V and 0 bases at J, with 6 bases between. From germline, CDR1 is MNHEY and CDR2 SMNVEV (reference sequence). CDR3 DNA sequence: TGTGCCAGCAGTTTGCGGAATAGCAATCAGCCCCAGCATTTT. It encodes CASSLRNSNQPQHF.

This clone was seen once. CDR3 sequence: CASSSASGRARKNEQFF. The CDR3 DNA follows: TGCGCCAGCAGTTCGGCTAGCGGGAGGGCCCGGAAGAATGAGCAGTTCTTC. The chain employs TRBV10-1 and TRBJ2-1; 12 nucleotides align to TRBD2. The CDR3 extends over 17 amino acids. Germline trimming cut 5 bases from V and 7 bases from J; bases unmatched to any gene: 12. Per the germline V gene, CDR1 is WNHNN and CDR2 is SYGVQD (reference sequence).

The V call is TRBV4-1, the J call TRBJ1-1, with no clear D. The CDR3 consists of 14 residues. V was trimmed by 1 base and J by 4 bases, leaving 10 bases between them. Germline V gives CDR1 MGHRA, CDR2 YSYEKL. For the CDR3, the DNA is TGCGCCAGCAGCCAAGCCACAGTAGCCACTGAAGCTTTCTTT. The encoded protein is CASSQATVATEAFF.